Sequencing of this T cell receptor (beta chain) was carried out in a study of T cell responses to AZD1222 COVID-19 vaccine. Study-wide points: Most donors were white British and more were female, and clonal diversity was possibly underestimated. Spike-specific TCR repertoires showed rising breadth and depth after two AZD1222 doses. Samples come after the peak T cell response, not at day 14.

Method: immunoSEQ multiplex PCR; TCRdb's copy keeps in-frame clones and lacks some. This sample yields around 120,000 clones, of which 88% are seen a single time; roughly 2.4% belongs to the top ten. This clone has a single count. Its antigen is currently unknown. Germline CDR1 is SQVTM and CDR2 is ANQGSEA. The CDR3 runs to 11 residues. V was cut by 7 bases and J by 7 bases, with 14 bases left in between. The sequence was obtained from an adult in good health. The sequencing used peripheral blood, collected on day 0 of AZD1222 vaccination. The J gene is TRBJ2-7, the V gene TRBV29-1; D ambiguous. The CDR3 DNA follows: TGCAGCGGAAGGGAATCAGGAGAGCAGTACTTC. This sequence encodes CSGRESGEQYF.